The 5 T cell receptor beta chains listed next were all sequenced from one sample in a study of radiation and T cells in renal cell carcinoma. The time point is: blood 4 weeks post-SBRT, at nephrectomy. The treatment here: 15 Gy SBRT to primary tumor, nephrectomy 4 weeks later. Generated by immunoSEQ multiplex PCR, the TCRdb table keeps only in-frame clones and is missing some. The table records over 35,000 clones, roughly 85% of them present only once. The sample consisted of blood, taken from a patient whose treatment included radiotherapy and nephrectomy. The receptors were gathered from a woman aged 70-85 years with renal cell carcinoma.

The chain links TRBV5-1 to TRBJ2-5, with 9 bases that match TRBD2. CDR1 is SGHRS and CDR2 is YFSETQ in the germline V gene. The CDR3 is made up of 15 amino acids. Trimming removed 1 base from V and 4 bases from J; junction bases left unmatched: 5. The CDR3 DNA is TGCGCCAGCAGCTTGTCTAGCGGGGTAGGAGAGACCCAGTACTTC. It yields the protein CASSLSSGVGETQYF.

The chain joins TRBV19 to TRBJ2-2; the D call may be TRBD1 or TRBD2 (5 bases each). CDR3 length: 16 amino acids. Germline V lookup: CDR1 LNHDA, CDR2 SQIVND (reference sequence). V shed 6 bases and J shed 0 bases, with 14 bases lying between them. CDR3 region: CASSTLVGANTGELFF. The CDR3 nucleotides read TGTGCCAGTAGCACTTTAGTGGGGGCGAACACCGGGGAGCTGTTTTTT.

The DNA for the CDR3 is TGTGCCAGCAGTAAAGACAGGCTAAACTCCTACGAGCAGTACTTC. Translating it yields CASSKDRLNSYEQYF. The gene calls are TRBV27 and TRBJ2-7; perhaps TRBD1 as D (6 bases). Germline V gene data show CDR1 as MNHEY and CDR2 as SMNVEV (reference sequence). This CDR3 spans 15 amino acids. Trimming took off 5 bases at V and 0 bases at J, with 14 bases between the two ends.

This clone has just a few counts. The chain combines TRBV19 with TRBJ1-2, with 10 bases that match TRBD1. V trimming: 5 bases; J trimming: 1 base; junction bases outside the gene matches: 10. Germline CDR1 is LNHDA and CDR2 is SQIVND (reference sequence). The CDR3 has 17 amino acids. The CDR3 DNA sequence: TGTGCCAGTAGTCCGACGGGACAGGGGATAATTAACTATGGCTACACCTTC. It encodes CASSPTGQGIINYGYTF.

The rearrangement uses TRBV5-1 and TRBJ2-3, with 8 bases lining up with TRBD2. The CDR3 extends over 14 amino acids. Germline V gene lookup returns CDR1 SGHRS and CDR2 YFSETQ. Losses at the gene ends were 7 bases for V and 6 bases for J; bases not matched to a gene: 10. The CDR3 reads CASGPRGGGDTQYF. In DNA form, the CDR3 reads TGCGCCAGCGGCCCTCGGGGGGGCGGGGATACGCAGTATTTT.